This TCR beta chain was found in a study of shared clonotypes between healthy human individuals. Profiled with immunoSEQ multiplex PCR; TCRdb holds only in-frame clones, not every one. The sample yields approximately 480,000 clones, over 75% seen once. This clone was observed a single time. Other DNA sequences in this specimen translate into the identical CDR3. Germline CDR1 is SGDLS and CDR2 is YYNGEE. This CDR3 spans 14 amino acids. With 3 bases clipped from V and 1 base from J, the junction kept 2 bases outside the gene matches. The receptor comes from a woman aged 40 to 50 in good health. Some clones in this sample may be carry-over from other donors' samples. The V and J genes are TRBV9 and TRBJ2-7, with 9 bases that match TRBD1. Sequenced sample: PBMCs. CDR3 protein: CASSGGQGSYEQYF. In DNA, the CDR3 is TGTGCCAGCAGCGGGGGACAGGGATCCTACGAGCAGTACTTC.